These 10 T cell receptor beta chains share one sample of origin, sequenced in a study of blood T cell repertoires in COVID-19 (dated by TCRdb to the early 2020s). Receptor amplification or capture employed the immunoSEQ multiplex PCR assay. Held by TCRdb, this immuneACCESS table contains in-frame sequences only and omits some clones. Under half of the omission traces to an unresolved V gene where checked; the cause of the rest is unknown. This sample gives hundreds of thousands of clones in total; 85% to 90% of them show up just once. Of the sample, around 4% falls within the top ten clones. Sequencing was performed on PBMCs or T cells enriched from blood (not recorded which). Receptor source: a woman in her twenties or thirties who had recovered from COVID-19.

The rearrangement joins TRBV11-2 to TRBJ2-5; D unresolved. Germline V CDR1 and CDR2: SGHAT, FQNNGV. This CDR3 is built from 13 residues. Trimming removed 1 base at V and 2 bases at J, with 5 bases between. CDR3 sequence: CASSLVQQETQYF. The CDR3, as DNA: TGTGCCAGCAGCTTAGTACAGCAAGAGACCCAGTACTTC. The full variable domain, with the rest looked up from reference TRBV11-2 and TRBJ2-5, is EAGVAQSPRYKIIEKRQSVAFWCNPISGHATLYWYQQILGQGPKLLIQFQNNGVVDDSQLPKDRFSAERLKGVDSTLKIQPAKLEDSAVYLCASSLVQQETQYFGPGTRLLVL.

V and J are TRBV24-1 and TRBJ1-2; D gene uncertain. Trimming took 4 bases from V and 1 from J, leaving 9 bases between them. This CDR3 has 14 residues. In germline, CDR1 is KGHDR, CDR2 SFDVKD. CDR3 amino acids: CATSEVTLNYGYTF. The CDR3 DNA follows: TGTGCCACCAGTGAAGTGACACTTAACTATGGCTACACCTTC.

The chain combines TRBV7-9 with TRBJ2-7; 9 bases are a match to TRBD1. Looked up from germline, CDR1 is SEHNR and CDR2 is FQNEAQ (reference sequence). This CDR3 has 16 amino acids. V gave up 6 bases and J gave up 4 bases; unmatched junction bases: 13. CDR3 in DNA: TGTGCCAGCAGACCTTTTACAGGGGGCTCCTGGTACGAGCAGTACTTC. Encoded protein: CASRPFTGGSWYEQYF.

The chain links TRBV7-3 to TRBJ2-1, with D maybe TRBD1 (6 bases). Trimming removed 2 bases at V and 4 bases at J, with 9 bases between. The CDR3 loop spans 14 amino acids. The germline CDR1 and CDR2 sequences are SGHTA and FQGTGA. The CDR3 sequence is CASSLEGEYNEQFF. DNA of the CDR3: TGTGCCAGCAGCTTAGAGGGGGAATACAATGAGCAGTTCTTC.

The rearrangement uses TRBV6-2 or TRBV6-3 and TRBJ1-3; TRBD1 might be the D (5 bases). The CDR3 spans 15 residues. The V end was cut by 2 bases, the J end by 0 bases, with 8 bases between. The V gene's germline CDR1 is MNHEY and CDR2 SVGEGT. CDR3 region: CASSYAGRSGNTIYF. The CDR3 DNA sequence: TGTGCCAGCAGTTACGCGGGACGCTCTGGAAACACCATATATTTT.

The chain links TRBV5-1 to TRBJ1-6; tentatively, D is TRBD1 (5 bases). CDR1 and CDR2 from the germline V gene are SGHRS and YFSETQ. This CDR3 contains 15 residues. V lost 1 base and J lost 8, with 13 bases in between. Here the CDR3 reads CASSLSGGSDSPLHF. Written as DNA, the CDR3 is TGCGCCAGCAGCTTGAGCGGGGGATCGGATTCACCCCTCCACTTT.

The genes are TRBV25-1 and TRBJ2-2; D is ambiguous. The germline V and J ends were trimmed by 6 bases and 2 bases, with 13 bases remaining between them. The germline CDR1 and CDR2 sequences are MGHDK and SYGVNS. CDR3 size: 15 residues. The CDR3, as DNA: TGTGCCAGCAGCCCTGCGATAGCCAACACCGGGGAGCTGTTTTTT. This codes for CASSPAIANTGELFF.

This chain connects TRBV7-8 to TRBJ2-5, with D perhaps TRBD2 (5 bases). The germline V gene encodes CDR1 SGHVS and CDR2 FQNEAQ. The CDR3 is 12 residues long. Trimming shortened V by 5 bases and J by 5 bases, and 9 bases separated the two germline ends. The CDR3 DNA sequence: TGTGCCAGCAGCGGGAGTGGGGAGACCCAGTACTTC. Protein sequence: CASSGSGETQYF. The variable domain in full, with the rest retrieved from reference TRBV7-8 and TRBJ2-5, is GAGVSQSPRYKVAKRGQDVALRCDPISGHVSLFWYQQALGQGPEFLTYFQNEAQLDKSGLPSDRFFAERPEGSVSTLKIQRTQQEDSAVYLCASSGSGETQYFGPGTRLLVL.

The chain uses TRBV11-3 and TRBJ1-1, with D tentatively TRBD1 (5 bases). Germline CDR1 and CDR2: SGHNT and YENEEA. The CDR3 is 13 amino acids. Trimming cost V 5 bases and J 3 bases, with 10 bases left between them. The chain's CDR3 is CASSQGKDTEAFF. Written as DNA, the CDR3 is TGTGCCAGCAGCCAGGGCAAGGACACTGAAGCTTTCTTT.

DNA of the CDR3: TGTGCCATCAGTGAGTACAGGGGGAGATGGGGGCCGAACACTGAAGCTTTCTTT. Its translation: CAISEYRGRWGPNTEAFF. The gene calls are TRBV10-3 and TRBJ1-1; 8 bases match TRBD1. The CDR3 runs to 18 residues. Germline CDR1 reads ENHRY; CDR2 reads SYGVKD. Trimming at V came to 1 base and at J to 1 base, leaving 11 bases not matched to a gene.